This T cell receptor beta chain derives from a study of T cells expressing NK-cell markers (dated by TCRdb to between 2020 and 2021). Turning to the overall study: Fewer than ten donors provided sorted CD3+CD56+NKG2C+, CD3+CD56+NKG2C- and CD3+CD56-NKG2C+ T-cell subsets, whose TCR beta-chain repertoires were profiled. Among the eight sequenced donors, seven were HCMV-seropositive and one was HCMV-seronegative. Randomly selected healthy volunteers, three men and five women, were used as the eight sequenced donors. Illumina HiSeq 2000/2500, MiSeq or NextSeq was used to sequence libraries as 2 x 150 bp reads. General findings and caveats noted by the study authors: For 6 or 7 donors, the dominant CD3+CD56+NKG2C+ clonotypes were among the top 10 CD8+ clonotypes and accounted for 1.0-7.0% of CD8+ T cells. Whether the expanded NKG2C-expressing T cell clones were specific for HCMV antigens was left unclear. Those dominant clonotypes were again the most abundant among CD3+CD56-NKG2C+ cells in a handful of donors, at about 28.3-60.1%.

The germline V gene yields MDHEN for CDR1 and SYDVKM for CDR2. The CDR3 runs 14 residues from the cysteine to the phenylalanine. There is no recorded DNA. To determine HCMV serostatus, a commercial ELISA kit was used to detect HCMV-specific IgG in serum. Ficoll density gradient centrifugation was used to isolate peripheral blood mononuclear cells from blood. On this clonotype: The clone's antigen remains unknown.

The sample was run on an Illumina HiSeq 2000. TCR beta cDNA libraries were made by 5'RACE template switching that added a universal primer site and unique molecular identifiers. cDNA synthesis was primed from the TCR beta constant segment and was followed by two successive PCR amplification steps. In the original analysis: MIGEC handled demultiplexing of the reads and grouping by UMI, while MiTCR was used to assemble and quantify clonotypes. To exclude erroneous sequences, any TCR cDNA sequence not supported by at least two reads was discarded. Downstream repertoire analysis used the tcR package, and clonotypes were matched across fractions by CDR3 nucleotide sequence plus V segment. VDJmatch was used to annotate antigen specificity against VDJdb, with one amino acid substitution in CDR3 allowed. TCRdb reanalyzed the reads, keeping one entry per CDR3 protein sequence and omitting DNA. These V and J calls rely on TCRdb rather than the paper's analysis. The table for this sample shows under 500,000 distinct CDR3 sequences. Under 7.5% of the sample is taken by the ten largest.

This receptor chain uses TRBV28 and TRBJ2-1; TCRdb returns TRBD1, unconfirmable since there is no DNA. Sample: blood T cells: a sorted CD56 or NKG2C T cell subset, CD4+ or CD8+ T cells, or bulk PBMC T cells (not recorded which). The sequence derives from a woman aged 18 to 75 in good health. The CDR3 loop reads CASSFRAWYNEQFF.